The source of this TCR beta chain is a study of response to subunit inactivated influenza vaccine. Study-wide findings and caveats: With each seasonal influenza vaccination, the authors suggested, few new T cells are recruited.

This clonotype was counted between two and nine times. What it binds is unknown. Each CDR3 protein is one row after TCRdb ran MiXCR on the RT-PCR reads. This table holds approximately 500,000 distinct CDR3 sequences, 10% to 15% found once. V trimming: 0 bases; J trimming: 5 bases; junction bases outside the gene matches: 9. Looked up from germline, CDR1 is SGHVS and CDR2 is FNYEAQ. CDR3 size: 17 residues. This rearrangement joins TRBV7-6 to TRBJ2-3; 9 bases line up with TRBD2. The sample here was PBMCs from blood, taken roughly 46 days after vaccination. The sequence came from a middle-aged man who received an inactivated influenza vaccine. CDR3 DNA: TGTGCCAGCAGCTTAGCAGCGGGGGGTCCATTCGAAGATACGCAGTATTTT. Its protein product is CASSLAAGGPFEDTQYF. The complete variable domain, with remaining parts taken from reference TRBV7-6 and TRBJ2-3, reads GAGVSQSPRYKVTKRGQDVALRCDPISGHVSLYWYRQALGQGPEFLTYFNYEAQQDKSGLPNDRFSAERPEGSISTLTIQRTEQRDSAMYRCASSLAAGGPFEDTQYFGPGTRLTVL.